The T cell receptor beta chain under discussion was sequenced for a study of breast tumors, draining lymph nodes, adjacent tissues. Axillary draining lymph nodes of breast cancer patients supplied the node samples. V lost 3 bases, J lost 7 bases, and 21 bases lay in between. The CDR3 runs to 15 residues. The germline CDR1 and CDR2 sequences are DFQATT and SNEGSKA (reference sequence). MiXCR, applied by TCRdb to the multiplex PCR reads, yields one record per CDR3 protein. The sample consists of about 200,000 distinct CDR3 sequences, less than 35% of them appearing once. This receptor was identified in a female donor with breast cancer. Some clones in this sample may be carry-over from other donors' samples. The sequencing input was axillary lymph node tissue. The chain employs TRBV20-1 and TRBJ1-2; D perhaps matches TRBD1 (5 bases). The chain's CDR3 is CSARGPTALGGGYTF. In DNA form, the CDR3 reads TGCAGTGCTAGGGGGCCGACCGCCCTGGGGGGTGGCTACACCTTC.